Listed below are T cell receptor beta chains from one sample, sequenced in a study of radiation and T cells in renal cell carcinoma. Using immunoSEQ multiplex PCR, the repertoire was profiled, and TCRdb retains in-frame clones only, with some absent. The sample shows 120,000 to 150,000 clones, approximately 86% of them seen only once. Sequences were derived from blood, sampled from a patient whose treatment included radiotherapy and nephrectomy. These receptors originate from a woman in her fifties or sixties with renal cell carcinoma. The CDR3 runs from the conserved cysteine through the conserved F or W. D genes are given only for firm matches. For some rows the clone size is stated as once, few or many, or as a class when expanded; others skip it.

d_call: TRBD1; clone_size: -; j_call: TRBJ2-7; v_call: TRBV4-2; cdr3_aa: CASSQDGRGHRPYEQYF; cdr3_nt: TGTGCCAGCAGCCAAGATGGAAGGGGGCACCGCCCCTACGAGCAGTACTTC
d_call: -; clone_size: -; j_call: TRBJ1-2; v_call: TRBV28; cdr3_aa: CASSLGNYGYTF; cdr3_nt: TGTGCCAGCAGTTTAGGCAACTATGGCTACACCTTC
d_call: -; clone_size: -; j_call: TRBJ1-1; v_call: TRBV4-1; cdr3_aa: CASSQDRGRNTEAFF; cdr3_nt: TGCGCCAGCAGCCAAGATCGGGGGAGGAACACTGAAGCTTTCTTT
d_call: -; clone_size: -; j_call: TRBJ2-5; v_call: TRBV28; cdr3_aa: CASSLFTGETQYF; cdr3_nt: TGTGCCAGCAGTTTATTTACGGGGGAGACCCAGTACTTC
d_call: TRBD1; clone_size: -; j_call: TRBJ1-1; v_call: TRBV5-6; cdr3_aa: CASTYGTGRLNTEAFF; cdr3_nt: TGTGCCAGCACCTATGGGACAGGGAGACTGAACACTGAAGCTTTCTTT
d_call: TRBD1; clone_size: -; j_call: TRBJ1-6; v_call: TRBV5-1; cdr3_aa: CASGLTGGGNSPLHF; cdr3_nt: TGCGCCAGCGGCCTAACAGGGGGCGGTAATTCACCCCTCCACTTT
d_call: -; clone_size: -; j_call: TRBJ1-2; v_call: TRBV19; cdr3_aa: CASSSDPRRANYGYTF; cdr3_nt: TGTGCCAGTAGTAGTGACCCGCGTCGGGCCAACTATGGCTACACCTTC
d_call: -; clone_size: -; j_call: TRBJ1-6; v_call: TRBV27; cdr3_aa: CASSSPDSYNSPLHF; cdr3_nt: TGTGCCAGCAGTTCCCCCGACAGCTATAATTCACCCCTCCACTTT
d_call: -; clone_size: -; j_call: TRBJ2-2; v_call: TRBV18; cdr3_aa: CASSPETATGELFF; cdr3_nt: TGTGCCAGCTCACCCGAGACAGCCACCGGGGAGCTGTTTTTT
d_call: -; clone_size: -; j_call: TRBJ2-3; v_call: TRBV7-6; cdr3_aa: CASRGETDTQYF; cdr3_nt: TGTGCCAGCAGAGGGGAGACAGATACGCAGTATTTT
d_call: TRBD1; clone_size: -; j_call: TRBJ1-6; v_call: TRBV7-2; cdr3_aa: CASSWGQYNSPLHF; cdr3_nt: TGTGCCAGCAGCTGGGGACAGTATAATTCACCCCTCCACTTT
d_call: -; clone_size: once; j_call: TRBJ1-4; v_call: TRBV6-6; cdr3_aa: CASSYSGGEGEKLFF; cdr3_nt: TGTGCCAGCAGTTACTCCGGAGGGGAAGGTGAAAAACTGTTTTTT
d_call: -; clone_size: -; j_call: TRBJ1-2; v_call: TRBV25-1; cdr3_aa: CASSEYSGFDGYTF; cdr3_nt: TGTGCCAGCAGTGAATATTCAGGGTTCGATGGCTACACCTTC
d_call: -; clone_size: once; j_call: TRBJ2-2; v_call: TRBV4-1; cdr3_aa: CASSQVGAMNTGELFF; cdr3_nt: TGCGCCAGCAGCCAAGTTGGGGCAATGAACACCGGGGAGCTGTTTTTT
d_call: -; clone_size: -; j_call: TRBJ2-7; v_call: TRBV11-3; cdr3_aa: CASSSGPSYEQYF; cdr3_nt: TGTGCCAGCAGCTCGGGGCCCTCCTACGAGCAGTACTTC
d_call: -; clone_size: -; j_call: TRBJ1-2; v_call: TRBV15; cdr3_aa: CATSTEGLDYGYTF; cdr3_nt: TGTGCCACCAGCACCGAAGGGCTGGACTATGGCTACACCTTC
d_call: -; clone_size: -; j_call: TRBJ2-7; v_call: TRBV5-6; cdr3_aa: CASSLTYEQYF; cdr3_nt: TGTGCCAGCAGTTTGACCTACGAGCAGTACTTC
d_call: TRBD1; clone_size: -; j_call: TRBJ2-3; v_call: TRBV10-3; cdr3_aa: CAISTGGSGDTQYF; cdr3_nt: TGTGCCATCAGTACAGGGGGTTCTGGAGATACGCAGTATTTT
d_call: -; clone_size: -; j_call: TRBJ2-5; v_call: TRBV9; cdr3_aa: CASSALYRQTQYF; cdr3_nt: TGTGCCAGCAGCGCCCTTTATAGGCAGACCCAGTACTTC
d_call: TRBD1; clone_size: -; j_call: TRBJ1-6; v_call: TRBV27; cdr3_aa: CASSFSLQGASYNSPLHF; cdr3_nt: TGTGCCAGCAGTTTTAGTCTTCAGGGGGCATCCTATAATTCACCCCTCCACTTT
d_call: TRBD2; clone_size: -; j_call: TRBJ2-1; v_call: TRBV5-1; cdr3_aa: CASSYSGNYNEQFF; cdr3_nt: TGCGCCAGCAGCTATAGCGGGAATTACAATGAGCAGTTCTTC
d_call: TRBD2; clone_size: -; j_call: TRBJ2-1; v_call: TRBV4-1; cdr3_aa: CASSAGGGRTNYNEQFF; cdr3_nt: TGCGCCAGCAGCGCCGGCGGGGGGCGGACTAACTACAATGAGCAGTTCTTC
d_call: -; clone_size: -; j_call: TRBJ2-7; v_call: TRBV11-2; cdr3_aa: CASSFRPTYEQYF; cdr3_nt: TGTGCCAGCAGCTTTCGTCCGACCTACGAGCAGTACTTC
d_call: TRBD1; clone_size: -; j_call: TRBJ1-4; v_call: TRBV30; cdr3_aa: CAWATGGVEKLFF; cdr3_nt: TGTGCCTGGGCTACAGGGGGTGTTGAAAAACTGTTTTTT
d_call: -; clone_size: -; j_call: TRBJ2-7; v_call: TRBV5-1; cdr3_aa: CASSFLSGPSYEQYF; cdr3_nt: TGCGCCAGCAGCTTCCTTAGCGGTCCCTCCTACGAGCAGTACTTC
d_call: TRBD2; clone_size: -; j_call: TRBJ2-3; v_call: TRBV5-1; cdr3_aa: CASSLVTSGSTDTQYF; cdr3_nt: TGCGCCAGCAGCTTGGTGACTAGCGGGAGCACAGATACGCAGTATTTT
d_call: TRBD1; clone_size: -; j_call: TRBJ1-4; v_call: TRBV7-2; cdr3_aa: CASSIRQGGSGEKLFF; cdr3_nt: TGTGCCAGCAGCATACGACAGGGAGGCTCCGGTGAAAAACTGTTTTTT
d_call: -; clone_size: -; j_call: TRBJ2-2; v_call: TRBV5-5; cdr3_aa: CASSRDLRRHTGELFF; cdr3_nt: TGTGCCAGCAGCCGGGACCTCCGACGACACACCGGGGAGCTGTTTTTT
d_call: -; clone_size: -; j_call: TRBJ1-1; v_call: TRBV6-6; cdr3_aa: CASFHGNTEAFF; cdr3_nt: TGTGCCAGCTTCCACGGGAACACTGAAGCTTTCTTT
d_call: -; clone_size: -; j_call: TRBJ2-2; v_call: TRBV11-3; cdr3_aa: CASSSSLQNTGELFF; cdr3_nt: TGTGCCAGCAGCTCCTCCCTGCAAAACACCGGGGAGCTGTTTTTT
d_call: TRBD1; clone_size: -; j_call: TRBJ2-7; v_call: TRBV9; cdr3_aa: CASSRGQPSYEQYF; cdr3_nt: TGTGCCAGCAGCCGGGGACAGCCTTCTTACGAGCAGTACTTC
d_call: -; clone_size: few; j_call: TRBJ1-5; v_call: TRBV5-6; cdr3_aa: CASSLNNQPQHF; cdr3_nt: TGTGCCAGCAGCTTGAACAATCAGCCCCAGCATTTT
d_call: -; clone_size: -; j_call: TRBJ1-1; v_call: TRBV4-1; cdr3_aa: CASSQDLGNTEAFF; cdr3_nt: TGCGCCAGCAGCCAAGATCTAGGCAACACTGAAGCTTTCTTT
d_call: TRBD2; clone_size: -; j_call: TRBJ2-1; v_call: TRBV25-1; cdr3_aa: CANSELGLAPNNEQFF; cdr3_nt: TGTGCCAACAGTGAATTGGGACTAGCGCCGAACAATGAGCAGTTCTTC
d_call: -; clone_size: -; j_call: TRBJ2-2; v_call: TRBV2; cdr3_aa: CARHAGTAANTGELFF; cdr3_nt: TGTGCCAGACATGCCGGGACGGCAGCGAACACCGGGGAGCTGTTTTTT
d_call: -; clone_size: -; j_call: TRBJ2-3; v_call: TRBV28; cdr3_aa: CASSLRSGGDYTDTQYF; cdr3_nt: TGTGCCAGCAGTTTAAGGTCCGGCGGGGATTATACAGATACGCAGTATTTT
d_call: TRBD1; clone_size: -; j_call: TRBJ2-7; v_call: TRBV19; cdr3_aa: CASSKGQVGYEQYF; cdr3_nt: TGTGCCAGTAGCAAAGGACAGGTAGGCTACGAGCAGTACTTC
d_call: -; clone_size: once; j_call: TRBJ1-1; v_call: TRBV5-1; cdr3_aa: CASSLVWGNMNTEAFF; cdr3_nt: TGCGCCAGCAGCTTGGTCTGGGGGAACATGAACACTGAAGCTTTCTTT
d_call: -; clone_size: -; j_call: TRBJ2-1; v_call: TRBV5-1; cdr3_aa: CASSAAGTYGLRDEQFF; cdr3_nt: TGCGCCAGCAGCGCCGCCGGGACTTACGGTCTAAGGGATGAGCAGTTCTTC
d_call: -; clone_size: -; j_call: TRBJ1-1; v_call: TRBV4-1; cdr3_aa: CASSHSNRETEAFF; cdr3_nt: TGCGCCAGCAGCCACAGTAACAGGGAGACTGAAGCTTTCTTT
d_call: -; clone_size: -; j_call: TRBJ1-4; v_call: TRBV9; cdr3_aa: CASSVASANEKLFF; cdr3_nt: TGTGCCAGCAGCGTCGCTTCAGCTAATGAAAAACTGTTTTTT
d_call: TRBD2; clone_size: -; j_call: TRBJ2-1; v_call: TRBV7-2; cdr3_aa: CASSYPLAGGQSYNEQFF; cdr3_nt: TGTGCCAGCAGCTACCCGCTAGCGGGAGGCCAGTCCTACAATGAGCAGTTCTTC
d_call: -; clone_size: -; j_call: TRBJ2-2; v_call: TRBV9; cdr3_aa: CASSVQVGGNTGELFF; cdr3_nt: TGTGCCAGCAGCGTACAGGTGGGAGGAAACACCGGGGAGCTGTTTTTT
d_call: -; clone_size: -; j_call: TRBJ2-7; v_call: TRBV28; cdr3_aa: CASIPYEQYF; cdr3_nt: TGTGCCAGCATCCCCTACGAGCAGTACTTC
d_call: -; clone_size: -; j_call: TRBJ1-1; v_call: TRBV9; cdr3_aa: CASSVDPGLNTEAFF; cdr3_nt: TGTGCCAGCAGCGTAGATCCAGGATTGAACACTGAAGCTTTCTTT
d_call: TRBD1; clone_size: once; j_call: TRBJ1-5; v_call: TRBV2; cdr3_aa: CASSGTGSNQPQHF; cdr3_nt: TGTGCCAGCAGTGGGACAGGAAGCAATCAGCCCCAGCATTTT
d_call: -; clone_size: -; j_call: TRBJ1-2; v_call: TRBV2; cdr3_aa: CASSEAAGIGGARTF; cdr3_nt: TGTGCCAGCAGTGAAGCGGCGGGTATAGGGGGGGCAAGGACCTTC
d_call: TRBD1; clone_size: -; j_call: TRBJ2-5; v_call: TRBV29-1; cdr3_aa: CSVAQGAGGAQYF; cdr3_nt: TGCAGCGTTGCACAGGGGGCCGGGGGCGCCCAGTACTTC
d_call: TRBD2; clone_size: -; j_call: TRBJ2-3; v_call: TRBV25-1; cdr3_aa: CARRENGTSGSLTDTQYF; cdr3_nt: TGTGCCAGACGGGAAAATGGGACTAGCGGGAGTTTGACAGATACGCAGTATTTT
d_call: TRBD2; clone_size: -; j_call: TRBJ2-2; v_call: TRBV5-1; cdr3_aa: CASSLAGGTGELFF; cdr3_nt: TGCGCCAGCAGCTTAGCGGGGGGCACCGGGGAGCTGTTTTTT